A selection of T cell receptor beta chains follows, all from one sample in a study of blood T cell repertoires in COVID-19. The table came from immunoSEQ multiplex PCR; TCRdb's copy has only in-frame clones and leaves some out. The data show some 130,000 clones, with about 78% seen just once and roughly 9.7% held by the top ten. Sequencing was carried out using peripheral blood. These receptors were taken from a man aged 60 to 69 who had recovered from COVID-19. The CDR3 runs from the conserved cysteine through the conserved F or W. The D gene is left open where the match is weak. Some rows mark clone size as missing; the rest say once, few, many or name a class of expanded clone.

d_gene: TRBD1; abundance: NA; j_gene: TRBJ1-2; v_gene: TRBV9; CDR3nt: TGTGCCAGCAGCGGCTCCACAGGGGGCTTCTATGGCTACACCTTC; CDR3aa: CASSGSTGGFYGYTF
d_gene: NA; abundance: NA; j_gene: TRBJ2-6; v_gene: TRBV6-5; CDR3nt: TGTGCCAGCGGCCGTTGGGGGGCCAACGTCCTGACTTTC; CDR3aa: CASGRWGANVLTF
d_gene: TRBD2; abundance: NA; j_gene: TRBJ2-1; v_gene: TRBV13; CDR3nt: TGTGCCAGCAGCCTTAGCGGGGGGGCGGATGAGCAGTTCTTC; CDR3aa: CASSLSGGADEQFF
d_gene: NA; abundance: NA; j_gene: TRBJ2-1; v_gene: TRBV4-3; CDR3nt: TGCGCCAGCAGCCAAGAAGCGGTCTCCTACAATGAGCAGTTCTTC; CDR3aa: CASSQEAVSYNEQFF
d_gene: TRBD2; abundance: NA; j_gene: TRBJ2-7; v_gene: TRBV19; CDR3nt: TGTGCCAGTGCCGACCCGAGCGGGGGGACCTACGAGCAGTACTTC; CDR3aa: CASADPSGGTYEQYF
d_gene: TRBD2; abundance: few; j_gene: TRBJ2-5; v_gene: TRBV7-3; CDR3nt: TGTGCCAGCAGCCCTGGACTAGCGGGAGAGACCCAGTACTTC; CDR3aa: CASSPGLAGETQYF
d_gene: NA; abundance: NA; j_gene: TRBJ1-1; v_gene: TRBV6-5; CDR3nt: TGTGCCAGCAGTCCAGAAAGGGGAAGGGCTGAAGCTTTCTTT; CDR3aa: CASSPERGRAEAFF
d_gene: TRBD1; abundance: NA; j_gene: TRBJ2-7; v_gene: TRBV3-1/TRBV3-2; CDR3nt: TGTGCCAGCAGCCCGAACAGGGGCAGTGACAACGAGCAGTACTTC; CDR3aa: CASSPNRGSDNEQYF
d_gene: TRBD1; abundance: NA; j_gene: TRBJ1-2; v_gene: TRBV6-5; CDR3nt: TGTGCCAGCATTGGACAGGGATTAATCTTAGGCTACACCTTC; CDR3aa: CASIGQGLILGYTF
d_gene: TRBD1; abundance: once; j_gene: TRBJ2-7; v_gene: TRBV28; CDR3nt: TGTGCCAGCAGTCAGGGGGTCTACGAGCAGTACTTC; CDR3aa: CASSQGVYEQYF
d_gene: NA; abundance: NA; j_gene: TRBJ1-1; v_gene: TRBV6-5; CDR3nt: TGTGCCAGCAGAGATCCCTTGGGGGGGATGTCTGAAGCTTTCTTT; CDR3aa: CASRDPLGGMSEAFF
d_gene: NA; abundance: NA; j_gene: TRBJ1-1; v_gene: TRBV30; CDR3nt: TGTGCCTGGAGTACTTATGGGCGGGGAGGTTTCTTT; CDR3aa: CAWSTYGRGGFF
d_gene: NA; abundance: few; j_gene: TRBJ1-6; v_gene: TRBV18; CDR3nt: TGTGCCAGCTCACGAGGTGATGTTGATCTCCTCCACTTT; CDR3aa: CASSRGDVDLLHF
d_gene: NA; abundance: NA; j_gene: TRBJ2-5; v_gene: TRBV18; CDR3nt: TGTGCCAGCTCACCACAGGGGATTGAGACCCAGTACTTC; CDR3aa: CASSPQGIETQYF
d_gene: NA; abundance: NA; j_gene: TRBJ2-3; v_gene: TRBV29-1; CDR3nt: TGCAGCGCTGCGGAACTTACAGATACGCAGTATTTT; CDR3aa: CSAAELTDTQYF
d_gene: TRBD1; abundance: NA; j_gene: TRBJ1-1; v_gene: TRBV18; CDR3nt: TGTGCCAGCTCACCAGAGGACAGGGAGGAAGCTTTCTTT; CDR3aa: CASSPEDREEAFF
d_gene: TRBD2; abundance: NA; j_gene: TRBJ2-1; v_gene: TRBV9; CDR3nt: TGTGCCAGCAGCGTAGGACTAGCGGGAGAGAGGTACAATGAGCAGTTCTTC; CDR3aa: CASSVGLAGERYNEQFF
d_gene: TRBD2; abundance: NA; j_gene: TRBJ2-1; v_gene: TRBV5-1; CDR3nt: TGCGCCAGCAGCTCACTGTCGCTAGCGGGGGCCCTCAAACAGTTCTTC; CDR3aa: CASSSLSLAGALKQFF
d_gene: TRBD2; abundance: NA; j_gene: TRBJ2-1; v_gene: TRBV5-6; CDR3nt: TGTGCCAGCAGCTGGGGACTAGCGGGGGCTAAGAATGAGCAGTTCTTC; CDR3aa: CASSWGLAGAKNEQFF
d_gene: TRBD2; abundance: NA; j_gene: TRBJ2-1; v_gene: TRBV4-2; CDR3nt: TGTGCCAGCAGCCTGGCCGGGACTAGCGCCGCGGGCGAGCAGTTCTTC; CDR3aa: CASSLAGTSAAGEQFF
d_gene: NA; abundance: few; j_gene: TRBJ2-5; v_gene: TRBV27; CDR3nt: TGTGCCAGCAGCCAGACAGGACCTACATACCAAGAGACCCAGTACTTC; CDR3aa: CASSQTGPTYQETQYF
d_gene: NA; abundance: few; j_gene: TRBJ1-6; v_gene: TRBV7-3; CDR3nt: TGTGCCAGCAGCTTAACTTACGGGAATTCACCCCTCCACTTT; CDR3aa: CASSLTYGNSPLHF
d_gene: TRBD2; abundance: NA; j_gene: TRBJ2-1; v_gene: TRBV5-1; CDR3nt: TGCGCCAGCAGCTTGGAAACGCGGCGGGAGTCTCGGCAGTTCTTC; CDR3aa: CASSLETRRESRQFF
d_gene: NA; abundance: few; j_gene: TRBJ1-1; v_gene: TRBV4-2; CDR3nt: TGTGCCAGCAGCCAAGATTTGGGACAAGCGAACACTGAAGCTTTCTTT; CDR3aa: CASSQDLGQANTEAFF
d_gene: TRBD2; abundance: NA; j_gene: TRBJ2-1; v_gene: TRBV7-3; CDR3nt: TGTGCCAGCAGCTTAAGCCCCCTGGCTAGCGGGGGGGCTGAGCAGTTCTTC; CDR3aa: CASSLSPLASGGAEQFF
d_gene: TRBD2; abundance: NA; j_gene: TRBJ2-5; v_gene: TRBV23-1; CDR3nt: TGCGCCAGCAGTCACCTCCGGCTTCGGGGGGTAGAGACCCAGTACTTC; CDR3aa: CASSHLRLRGVETQYF
d_gene: NA; abundance: NA; j_gene: TRBJ2-1; v_gene: TRBV5-1; CDR3nt: TGCGCCACCAGGGCGGCAGTCTCCTACAATGAGCAGTTCTTC; CDR3aa: CATRAAVSYNEQFF
d_gene: TRBD1; abundance: NA; j_gene: TRBJ2-6; v_gene: TRBV5-1; CDR3nt: TGCGCCAGCGGAGCCCCACGGGCAGGGGGCCTCGCTGGGGCCAACGTCCTGACTTTC; CDR3aa: CASGAPRAGGLAGANVLTF
d_gene: NA; abundance: NA; j_gene: TRBJ2-1; v_gene: TRBV6-2/TRBV6-3; CDR3nt: TGTGCCAGCAGTTACTCAGGGCGGGGCTACAATGAGCAGTTCTTC; CDR3aa: CASSYSGRGYNEQFF
d_gene: TRBD1; abundance: NA; j_gene: TRBJ1-3; v_gene: TRBV9; CDR3nt: TGTGCCAGCAGCGCCTCCGGGACAGATTCCTGGCGTGGAAACACCATATATTTT; CDR3aa: CASSASGTDSWRGNTIYF
d_gene: NA; abundance: few; j_gene: TRBJ1-3; v_gene: TRBV7-8; CDR3nt: TGTGCCAGCAGCCACCGAGGCTCTGGAAACACCATATATTTT; CDR3aa: CASSHRGSGNTIYF
d_gene: TRBD1; abundance: NA; j_gene: TRBJ1-2; v_gene: TRBV27; CDR3nt: TGTGCCAGCAGTCCCTCGCGACAGGGAATCTTCGGCTACACCTTC; CDR3aa: CASSPSRQGIFGYTF
d_gene: TRBD1; abundance: NA; j_gene: TRBJ1-2; v_gene: TRBV2; CDR3nt: TGTGCCAGCAGACTTCCCGGGACAGGGTCAGGCTATGGCTACACCTTC; CDR3aa: CASRLPGTGSGYGYTF
d_gene: TRBD1; abundance: NA; j_gene: TRBJ1-4; v_gene: TRBV7-2; CDR3nt: TGTGCCAGCAGCTCACTAAGGACAGGGTCGGAAAAACTGTTTTTT; CDR3aa: CASSSLRTGSEKLFF
d_gene: TRBD1; abundance: NA; j_gene: TRBJ1-2; v_gene: TRBV28; CDR3nt: TGTGCCAGCGGCCCGAGGACAGGTCCCTATGGCTACACCTTC; CDR3aa: CASGPRTGPYGYTF
d_gene: TRBD2; abundance: NA; j_gene: TRBJ2-3; v_gene: TRBV6-5; CDR3nt: TGTGCCACCACCTTAACTAGCGGGGTAACAGATACGCAGTATTTT; CDR3aa: CATTLTSGVTDTQYF
d_gene: NA; abundance: few; j_gene: TRBJ2-6; v_gene: TRBV7-2; CDR3nt: TGTGCCAGCAGCGCCCAGGCGACGGCCAACTCTGGGGCCAACGTCCTGACTTTC; CDR3aa: CASSAQATANSGANVLTF
d_gene: NA; abundance: NA; j_gene: TRBJ2-7; v_gene: TRBV10-3; CDR3nt: TGTGCCATCAGTGGGGGCGGAACCTACGAGCAGTACTTC; CDR3aa: CAISGGGTYEQYF
d_gene: TRBD2; abundance: NA; j_gene: TRBJ2-3; v_gene: TRBV10-3; CDR3nt: TGTGCCATCAGTGAGCGGACTAGCGGGGGCACAGATACGCAGTATTTT; CDR3aa: CAISERTSGGTDTQYF